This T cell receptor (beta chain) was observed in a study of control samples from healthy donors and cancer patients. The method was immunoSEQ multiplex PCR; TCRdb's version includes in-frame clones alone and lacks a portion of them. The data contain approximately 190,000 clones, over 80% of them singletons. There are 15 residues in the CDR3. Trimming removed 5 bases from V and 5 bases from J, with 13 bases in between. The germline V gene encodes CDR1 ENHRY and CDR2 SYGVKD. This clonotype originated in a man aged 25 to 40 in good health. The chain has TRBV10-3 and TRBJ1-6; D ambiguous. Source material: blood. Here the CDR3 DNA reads TGTGCCATCAGTACCGACGCGGCTAATAATTCACCCCTCCACTTT. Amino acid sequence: CAISTDAANNSPLHF.